The clone carrying this T cell receptor beta chain was recorded a few times. In the original processing: By means of reference gene primer amplification, nucleated cell counts were estimated. TCRdb's table, derived via immunoSEQ multiplex PCR, lists solely in-frame clones and lacks some. V and J calls and clone size come straight from that table; D and trimming were deduced from the DNA. The sample includes 150,000 to 200,000 clones, 70% to 90% seen only once; the top ten take around 2.3%. The data are from a study of blood T cell repertoires in COVID-19. Whole-study context: From the United States, Italy and Spain came samples of acute and convalescent COVID-19. PBMCs, B-cell-depleted T cells, or T cells provided the cDNA or gDNA that made up the material.

Trimming shortened V by 4 bases and J by 4 bases, and 8 bases separated the two germline ends. This CDR3 has 12 amino acids. Germline CDR1 reads SQVTM; CDR2 reads ANQGSEA. The genes are TRBV29-1 and TRBJ1-5, with D hard to call. Sequencing was carried out using peripheral blood. The sequence was collected from a man in his sixties or seventies with active or convalescent COVID-19. The CDR3 nucleotides read TGCAGCGTTGTTTCGGGTAATCAGCCCCAGCATTTT. It yields the protein CSVVSGNQPQHF.